This T cell receptor (beta chain) comes out of a study of graft-versus-host responses after intestinal transplantation. Study results and limitations: Individuals carrying graft-donor T cell macrochimerism showed high graft-versus-host to host-versus-graft clonal ratios in allografts.

About this clone: Its antigen is not known.

Produced via immunoSEQ multiplex PCR; TCRdb's table is partial and in-frame only. The table shows tens of thousands of clones, with roughly 92% occurring only once. The posterior iliac crest or another site supplied bone marrow after transplant. This specimen was bone marrow, taken 700 to 850 days after intestinal transplantation. The clonotype was recovered from a human patient who received an intestinal transplant, so some T cells may come from the graft donor.

The CDR3 loop reads CASSIDQQGGNIQYF. DNA for the CDR3: TGTGCCAGTAGTATAGATCAACAGGGGGGAAACATTCAGTACTTC. V is TRBV19 and J is TRBJ2-4; 8 bases align to TRBD1. J was trimmed by 6 bases and V by 0 bases; bases with no gene match: 4. This CDR3 has 15 amino acids. Germline CDR1 is LNHDA and CDR2 is SQIVND (reference sequence).